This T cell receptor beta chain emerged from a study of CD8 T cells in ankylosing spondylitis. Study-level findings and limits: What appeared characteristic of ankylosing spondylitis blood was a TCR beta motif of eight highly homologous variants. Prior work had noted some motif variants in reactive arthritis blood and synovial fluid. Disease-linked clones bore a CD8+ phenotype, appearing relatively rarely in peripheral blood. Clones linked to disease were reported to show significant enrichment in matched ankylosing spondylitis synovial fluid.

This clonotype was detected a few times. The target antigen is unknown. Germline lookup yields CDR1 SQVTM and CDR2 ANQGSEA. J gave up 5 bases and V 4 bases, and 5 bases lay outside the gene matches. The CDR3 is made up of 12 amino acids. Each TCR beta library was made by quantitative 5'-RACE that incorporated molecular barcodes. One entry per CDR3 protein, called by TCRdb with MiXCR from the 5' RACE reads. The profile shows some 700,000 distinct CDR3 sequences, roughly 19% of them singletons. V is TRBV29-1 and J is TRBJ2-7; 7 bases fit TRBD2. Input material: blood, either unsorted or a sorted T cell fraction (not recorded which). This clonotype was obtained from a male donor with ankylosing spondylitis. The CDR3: CSVGGGGHEQYF. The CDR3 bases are TGCAGCGTTGGGGGGGGAGGGCACGAGCAGTACTTC.